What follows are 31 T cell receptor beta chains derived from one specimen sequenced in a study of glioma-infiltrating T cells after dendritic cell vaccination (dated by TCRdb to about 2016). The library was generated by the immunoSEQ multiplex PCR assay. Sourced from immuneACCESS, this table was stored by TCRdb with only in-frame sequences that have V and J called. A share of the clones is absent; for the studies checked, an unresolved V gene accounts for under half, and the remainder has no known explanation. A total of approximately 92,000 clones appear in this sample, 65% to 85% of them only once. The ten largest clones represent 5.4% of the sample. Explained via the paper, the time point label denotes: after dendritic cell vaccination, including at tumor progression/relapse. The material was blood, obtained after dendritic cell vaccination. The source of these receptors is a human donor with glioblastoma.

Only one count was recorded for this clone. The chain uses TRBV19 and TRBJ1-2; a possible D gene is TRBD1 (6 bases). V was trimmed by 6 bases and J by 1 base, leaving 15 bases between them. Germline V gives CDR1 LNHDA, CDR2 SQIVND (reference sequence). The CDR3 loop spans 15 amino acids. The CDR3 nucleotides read TGTGCCAGTAGGTCCCAGGACAGAGGTAACTATGGCTACACCTTC. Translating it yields CASRSQDRGNYGYTF.

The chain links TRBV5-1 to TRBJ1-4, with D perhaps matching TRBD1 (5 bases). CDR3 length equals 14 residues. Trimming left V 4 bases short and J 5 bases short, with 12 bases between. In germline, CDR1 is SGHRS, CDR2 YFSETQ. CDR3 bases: TGCGCCAGCAGCAAGGACACAGGAAATGAAAAACTGTTTTTT. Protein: CASSKDTGNEKLFF.

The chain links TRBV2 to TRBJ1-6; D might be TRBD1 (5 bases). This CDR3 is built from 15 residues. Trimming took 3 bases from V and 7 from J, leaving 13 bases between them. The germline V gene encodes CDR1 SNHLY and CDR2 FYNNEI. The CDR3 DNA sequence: TGTGCCAGCAGTGATGAAGGGGTGGGGAATTCACCCCTCCACTTT. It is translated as CASSDEGVGNSPLHF. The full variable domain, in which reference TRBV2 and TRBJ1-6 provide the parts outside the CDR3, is EPEVTQTPSHQVTQMGQEVILRCVPISNHLYFYWYRQILGQKVEFLVSFYNNEISEKSEIFDDQFSVERPDGSNFTLKIRSTKLEDSAMYFCASSDEGVGNSPLHFGNGTRLTVT.

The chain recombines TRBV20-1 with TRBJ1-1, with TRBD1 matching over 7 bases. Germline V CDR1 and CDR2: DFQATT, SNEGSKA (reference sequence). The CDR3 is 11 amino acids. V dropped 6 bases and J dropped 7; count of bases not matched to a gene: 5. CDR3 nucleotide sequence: TGCAGTGCGCGTAGGACAGGTGAAGCTTTCTTT. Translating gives CSARRTGEAFF.

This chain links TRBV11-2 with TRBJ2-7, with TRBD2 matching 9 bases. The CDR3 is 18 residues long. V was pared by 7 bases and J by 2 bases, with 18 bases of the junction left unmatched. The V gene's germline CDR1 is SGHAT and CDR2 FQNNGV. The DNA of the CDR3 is TGTGCCAGCACCCAGAGGGGTAGCGGGAGCCTAATCCCCTACGAGCAGTACTTC. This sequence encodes CASTQRGSGSLIPYEQYF. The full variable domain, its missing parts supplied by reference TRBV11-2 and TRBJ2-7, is EAGVAQSPRYKIIEKRQSVAFWCNPISGHATLYWYQQILGQGPKLLIQFQNNGVVDDSQLPKDRFSAERLKGVDSTLKIQPAKLEDSAVYLCASTQRGSGSLIPYEQYFGPGTRLTVT.

CDR3 in amino acids: CASSPIQDKYGYTF. The CDR3 coding sequence is TGTGCCAGCTCACCCATTCAGGACAAGTATGGCTACACCTTC. The chain is built from TRBV18 and TRBJ1-2; TRBD1 might be the D (5 bases). V was clipped by 3 bases and J by 5 bases, with 13 bases between them. There are 14 residues in the CDR3. CDR1 is KGHSH, CDR2 LQKENI, per germline.

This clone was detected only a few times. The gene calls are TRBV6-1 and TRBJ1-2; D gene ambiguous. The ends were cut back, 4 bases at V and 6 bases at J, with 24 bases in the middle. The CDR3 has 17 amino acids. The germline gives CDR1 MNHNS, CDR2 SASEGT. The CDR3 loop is CASSALLGRSRYHGYTF. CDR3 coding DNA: TGTGCCAGCAGTGCCCTGCTAGGGAGGTCCAGATATCATGGCTACACCTTC.

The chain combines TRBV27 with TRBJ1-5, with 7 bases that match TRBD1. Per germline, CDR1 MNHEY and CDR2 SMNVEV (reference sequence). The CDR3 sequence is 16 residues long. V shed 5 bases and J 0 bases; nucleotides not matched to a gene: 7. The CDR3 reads CASSDRVLYSNQPQHF. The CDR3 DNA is TGTGCCAGCAGTGACAGGGTGCTCTATAGCAATCAGCCCCAGCATTTT.

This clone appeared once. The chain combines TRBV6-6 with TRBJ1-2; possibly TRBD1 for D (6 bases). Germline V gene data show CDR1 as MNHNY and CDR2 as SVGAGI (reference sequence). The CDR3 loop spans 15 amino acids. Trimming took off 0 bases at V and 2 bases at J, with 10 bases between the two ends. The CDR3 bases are TGTGCCAGCAGTTACTCTCTGACAGGAAACTATGGCTACACCTTC. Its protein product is CASSYSLTGNYGYTF.

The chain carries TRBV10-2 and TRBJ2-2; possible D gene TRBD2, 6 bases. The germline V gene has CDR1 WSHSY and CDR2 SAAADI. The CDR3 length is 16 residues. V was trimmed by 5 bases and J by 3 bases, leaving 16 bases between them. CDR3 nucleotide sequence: TGCGCCAGCAGTCCCTTCGGACCGGGGGACACCGGGGAGCTGTTTTTT. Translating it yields CASSPFGPGDTGELFF.

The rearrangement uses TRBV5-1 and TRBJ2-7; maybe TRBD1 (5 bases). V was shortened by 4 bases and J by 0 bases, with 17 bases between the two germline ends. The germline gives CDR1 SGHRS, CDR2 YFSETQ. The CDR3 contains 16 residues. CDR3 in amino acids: CASSRTPETVSYEQYF. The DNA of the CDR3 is TGCGCCAGCAGCCGAACCCCCGAGACAGTCTCCTACGAGCAGTACTTC. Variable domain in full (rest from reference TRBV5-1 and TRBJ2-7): KAGVTQTPRYLIKTRGQQVTLSCSPISGHRSVSWYQQTPGQGLQFLFEYFSETQRNKGNFPGRFSGRQFSNSRSEMNVSTLELGDSALYLCASSRTPETVSYEQYFGPGTRLTVT.

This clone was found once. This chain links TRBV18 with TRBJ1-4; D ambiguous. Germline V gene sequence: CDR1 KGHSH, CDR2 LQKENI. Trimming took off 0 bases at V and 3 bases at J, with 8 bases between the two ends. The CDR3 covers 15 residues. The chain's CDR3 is CASSPPSVSNEKLFF. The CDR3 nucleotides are TGTGCCAGCTCACCACCGTCCGTTTCTAATGAAAAACTGTTTTTT.

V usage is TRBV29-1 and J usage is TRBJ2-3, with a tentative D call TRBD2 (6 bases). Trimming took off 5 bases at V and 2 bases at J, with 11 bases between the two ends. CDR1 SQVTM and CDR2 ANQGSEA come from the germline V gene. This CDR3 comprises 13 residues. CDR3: CSVHGTPTDTQYF. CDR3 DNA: TGCAGCGTTCACGGGACTCCCACAGATACGCAGTATTTT.

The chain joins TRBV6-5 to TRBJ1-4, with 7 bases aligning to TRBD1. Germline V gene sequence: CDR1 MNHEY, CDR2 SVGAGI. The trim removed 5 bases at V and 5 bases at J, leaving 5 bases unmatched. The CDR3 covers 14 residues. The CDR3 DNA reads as TGTGCCAGCAGTCCTGGGACAGCGAATGAAAAACTGTTTTTT. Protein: CASSPGTANEKLFF.

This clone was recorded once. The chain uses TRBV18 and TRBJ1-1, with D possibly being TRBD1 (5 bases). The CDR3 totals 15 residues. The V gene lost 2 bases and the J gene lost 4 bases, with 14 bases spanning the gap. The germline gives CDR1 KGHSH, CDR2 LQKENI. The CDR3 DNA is TGTGCCAGCTCACCATTTCCGGGGGTAGGCACTGAAGCTTTCTTT. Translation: CASSPFPGVGTEAFF.

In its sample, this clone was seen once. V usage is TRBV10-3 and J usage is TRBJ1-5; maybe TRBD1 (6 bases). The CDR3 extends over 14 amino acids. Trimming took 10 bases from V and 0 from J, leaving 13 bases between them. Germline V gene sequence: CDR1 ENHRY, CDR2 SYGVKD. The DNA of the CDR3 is TGTGCCAGCGGCCAGGGGTTTAGCAATCAGCCCCAGCATTTT. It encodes CASGQGFSNQPQHF.

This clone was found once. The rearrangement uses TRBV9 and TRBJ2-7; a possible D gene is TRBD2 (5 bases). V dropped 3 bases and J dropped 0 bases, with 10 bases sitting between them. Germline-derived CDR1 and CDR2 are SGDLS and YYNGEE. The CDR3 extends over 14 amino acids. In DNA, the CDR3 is TGTGCCAGCAGCGGGCCGGGATCCTCCTACGAGCAGTACTTC. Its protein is CASSGPGSSYEQYF.

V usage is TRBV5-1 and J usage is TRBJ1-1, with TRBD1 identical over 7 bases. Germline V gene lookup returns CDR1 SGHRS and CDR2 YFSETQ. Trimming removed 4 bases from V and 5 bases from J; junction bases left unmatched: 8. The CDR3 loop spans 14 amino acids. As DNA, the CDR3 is TGCGCCAGCAGCCGAAATACAGGGGCTACTGAAGCTTTCTTT. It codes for CASSRNTGATEAFF.

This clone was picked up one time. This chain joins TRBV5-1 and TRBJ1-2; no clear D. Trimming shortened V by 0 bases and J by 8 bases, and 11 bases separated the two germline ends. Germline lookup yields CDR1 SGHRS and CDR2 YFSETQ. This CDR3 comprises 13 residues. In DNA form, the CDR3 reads TGCGCCAGCAGCTTGGAAGGCATGGAGGGCTACACCTTC. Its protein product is CASSLEGMEGYTF.

The CDR3 region is CAWRGGAHQPQHF. The CDR3 bases are TGTGCCTGGAGAGGAGGGGCGCATCAGCCCCAGCATTTT. The rearrangement joins TRBV30 to TRBJ1-5; the D gene is possibly TRBD1 (5 bases). With 3 bases removed from V and 5 bases from J, the gap between germline ends came to 11 bases. Germline values: CDR1 GTSNPN, CDR2 SVGIG (reference sequence). The CDR3 runs 13 residues.

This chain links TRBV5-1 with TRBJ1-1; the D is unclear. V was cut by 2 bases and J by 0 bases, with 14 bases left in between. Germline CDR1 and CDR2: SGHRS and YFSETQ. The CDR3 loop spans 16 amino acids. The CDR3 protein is CASSFLSRALNTEAFF. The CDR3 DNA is TGCGCCAGCAGCTTTTTGTCGCGGGCTTTGAACACTGAAGCTTTCTTT.

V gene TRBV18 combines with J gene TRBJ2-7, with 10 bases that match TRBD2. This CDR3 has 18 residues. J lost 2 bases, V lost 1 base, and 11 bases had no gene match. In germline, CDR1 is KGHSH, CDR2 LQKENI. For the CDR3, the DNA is TGTGCCAGCTCACCACTGGCCAGAGCGGGGGGGCTAACCTACGAGCAGTACTTC. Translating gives CASSPLARAGGLTYEQYF.

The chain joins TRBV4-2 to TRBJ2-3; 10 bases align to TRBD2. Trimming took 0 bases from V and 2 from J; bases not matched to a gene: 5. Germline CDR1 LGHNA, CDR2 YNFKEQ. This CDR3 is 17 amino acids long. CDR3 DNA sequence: TGTGCCAGCAGCCAAGATCAAGCGGGGGGGATCACAGATACGCAGTATTTT. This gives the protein CASSQDQAGGITDTQYF.

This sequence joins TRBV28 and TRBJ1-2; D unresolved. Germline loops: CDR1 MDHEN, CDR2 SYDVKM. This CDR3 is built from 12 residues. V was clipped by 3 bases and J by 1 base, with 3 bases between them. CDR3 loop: CASSFSNYGYTF. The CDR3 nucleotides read TGTGCCAGCAGTTTTAGTAACTATGGCTACACCTTC.

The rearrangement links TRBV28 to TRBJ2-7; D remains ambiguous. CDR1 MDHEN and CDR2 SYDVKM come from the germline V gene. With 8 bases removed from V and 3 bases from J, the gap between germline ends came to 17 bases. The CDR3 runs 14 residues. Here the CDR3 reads CASRPTARFYEQYF. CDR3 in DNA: TGTGCCAGCCGACCAACAGCCCGCTTCTACGAGCAGTACTTC.

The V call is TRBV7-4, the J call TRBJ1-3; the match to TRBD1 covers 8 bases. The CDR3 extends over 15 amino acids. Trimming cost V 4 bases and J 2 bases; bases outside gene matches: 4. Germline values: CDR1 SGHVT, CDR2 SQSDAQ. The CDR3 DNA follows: TGTGCCAGCAGCTCTACGACAGGGGCTGGAAACACCATATATTTT. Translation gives CASSSTTGAGNTIYF.

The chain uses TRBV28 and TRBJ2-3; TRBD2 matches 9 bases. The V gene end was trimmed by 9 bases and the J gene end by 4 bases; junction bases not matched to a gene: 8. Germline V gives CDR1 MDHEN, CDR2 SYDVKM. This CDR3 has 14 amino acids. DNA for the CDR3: TGTGCCAGTACCGCGGGAGGGACCCCAGATACGCAGTATTTT. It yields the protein CASTAGGTPDTQYF.

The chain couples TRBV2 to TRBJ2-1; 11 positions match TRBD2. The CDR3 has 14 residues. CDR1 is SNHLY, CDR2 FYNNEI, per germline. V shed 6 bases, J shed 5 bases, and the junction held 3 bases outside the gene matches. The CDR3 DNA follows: TGTGCCAGCAGCTTAGCGGGAGGGAACAATGAGCAGTTCTTC. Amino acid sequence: CASSLAGGNNEQFF.

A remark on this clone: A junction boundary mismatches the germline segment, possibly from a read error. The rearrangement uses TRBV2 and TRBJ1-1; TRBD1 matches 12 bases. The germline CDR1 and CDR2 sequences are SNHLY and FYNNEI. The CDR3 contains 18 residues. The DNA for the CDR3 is TGTGCCAGCAGAGAAGGGACAGGGGGCCTGTTTTTGAGCACTGAAGCTTTCTTT. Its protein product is CASREGTGGLFLSTEAFF.

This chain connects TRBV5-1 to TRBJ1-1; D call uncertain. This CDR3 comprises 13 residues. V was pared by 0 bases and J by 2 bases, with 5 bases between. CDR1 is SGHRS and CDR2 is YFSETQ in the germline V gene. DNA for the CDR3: TGCGCCAGCAGCTTGGACCTAAACACTGAAGCTTTCTTT. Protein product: CASSLDLNTEAFF.

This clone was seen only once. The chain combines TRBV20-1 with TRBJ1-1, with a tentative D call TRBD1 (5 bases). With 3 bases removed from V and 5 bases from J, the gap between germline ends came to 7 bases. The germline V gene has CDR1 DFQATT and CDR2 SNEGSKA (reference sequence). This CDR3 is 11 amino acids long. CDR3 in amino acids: CSASRTTEAFF. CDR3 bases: TGCAGTGCTAGTCGGACAACTGAAGCTTTCTTT.